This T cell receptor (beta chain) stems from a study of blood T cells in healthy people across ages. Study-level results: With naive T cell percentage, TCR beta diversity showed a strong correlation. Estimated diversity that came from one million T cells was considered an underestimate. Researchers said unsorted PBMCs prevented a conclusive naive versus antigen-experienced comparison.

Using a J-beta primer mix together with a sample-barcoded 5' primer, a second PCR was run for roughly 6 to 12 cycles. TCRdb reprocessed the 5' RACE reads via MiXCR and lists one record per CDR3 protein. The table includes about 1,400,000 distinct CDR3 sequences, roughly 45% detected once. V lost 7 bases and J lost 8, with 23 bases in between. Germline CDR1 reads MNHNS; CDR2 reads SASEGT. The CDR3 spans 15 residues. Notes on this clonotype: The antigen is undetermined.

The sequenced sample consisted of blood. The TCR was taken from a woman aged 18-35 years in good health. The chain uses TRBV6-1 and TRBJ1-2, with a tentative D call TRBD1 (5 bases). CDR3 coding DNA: TGTGCCAGCATATTCTTAGGGGACTCTAAATGGGGCTACACCTTC. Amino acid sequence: CASIFLGDSKWGYTF.